Below, 24 T cell receptor beta chains from the same sample are listed, as sequenced in a study of shared clonotypes between healthy human individuals. The assay was immunoSEQ multiplex PCR, and TCRdb's table has in-frame clones only and misses some. Here the sample spans 1,100,000 or so clones, 75% to 80% being singletons. What was sequenced was memory CD4+ T cells from PBMCs. Subset denoted: CD45RA-negative fraction. The receptor source for this set is a man aged 18 to 35 in good health. Some clones in this sample may be carry-over from other donors' samples.

The chain links TRBV7-3 to TRBJ1-1; D is possibly TRBD1 (6 bases). The germline V gene encodes CDR1 SGHTA and CDR2 FQGTGA. The length of the CDR3 is 15 residues. Trimming took 5 bases from V and 0 from J, leaving 13 bases between them. Written as DNA, the CDR3 is TGTGCCAGCAGCCCATCAGGGGCCATGAACACTGAAGCTTTCTTT. Its translation is CASSPSGAMNTEAFF. Using reference TRBV7-3 and TRBJ1-1 for the parts outside the CDR3, the full variable domain is GAGVSQTPSNKVTEKGKYVELRCDPISGHTALYWYRQSLGQGPEFLIYFQGTGAADDSGLPNDRFFAVRPEGSVSTLKIQRTERGDSAVYLCASSPSGAMNTEAFFGQGTRLTVV.

The gene calls are TRBV11-2 and TRBJ2-5, with TRBD1 matching 7 bases. This CDR3 region has 16 residues. V gave up 5 bases and J gave up 4 bases; unmatched junction bases: 13. Germline V CDR1 and CDR2: SGHAT, FQNNGV. CDR3 sequence reads: CASSTNRGIPGETQYF. CDR3 coding DNA: TGTGCCAGCAGCACAAACAGGGGAATCCCGGGAGAGACCCAGTACTTC.

The chain uses TRBV6-5 and TRBJ1-3; no firm D call. V gave up 5 bases and J gave up 0 bases, with 8 bases separating them. The CDR3 is made up of 14 amino acids. Germline V lookup: CDR1 MNHEY, CDR2 SVGAGI. The CDR3 coding sequence is TGTGCCAGCAGTACGACCCTCTCTGGAAACACCATATATTTT. Its translation is CASSTTLSGNTIYF.

The chain links TRBV5-1 to TRBJ2-1; unclear D gene. The germline V gene encodes CDR1 SGHRS and CDR2 YFSETQ. V lost 0 bases, J lost 0 bases, and 7 bases lay in between. This CDR3 spans 15 amino acids. The CDR3 sequence is CASSLGGPSYNEQFF. The CDR3 DNA follows: TGCGCCAGCAGCTTGGGCGGACCCTCCTACAATGAGCAGTTCTTC.

This chain connects TRBV6-4 to TRBJ2-3; perhaps TRBD1 as D (5 bases). The CDR3 consists of 13 residues. Germline CDR1 is MRHNA and CDR2 is SNTAGT. Between the trimmed V and J ends, which lost 6 bases and 5 bases, there was a span of 12 bases. Here the CDR3 reads CASSPDQGDTQYF. The CDR3 coding sequence is TGTGCCAGCAGCCCTGACCAGGGAGATACGCAGTATTTT.

This clone has only one observation. This sequence joins TRBV7-2 and TRBJ1-1; TRBD1 might be the D (6 bases). The CDR3 is made up of 15 amino acids. Germline values: CDR1 SGHTA, CDR2 FQGNSA. Trimming took 7 bases from V and 5 from J, leaving 20 bases between them. CDR3 sequence (DNA): TGTGCCAGCATCATCCTGTCAGGGGTTGCGACTGAAGCTTTCTTT. Protein: CASIILSGVATEAFF.

The V and J genes are TRBV5-1 and TRBJ2-2; D ambiguous. There are 13 residues in the CDR3. Germline V gives CDR1 SGHRS, CDR2 YFSETQ. Trimming shortened V by 0 bases and J by 3 bases, and 3 bases separated the two germline ends. CDR3 bases: TGCGCCAGCAGCTTGGGGTACACCGGGGAGCTGTTTTTT. Protein product: CASSLGYTGELFF.

CDR3 sequence: CASSYRGAETQYF. CDR3 sequence (DNA): TGTGCCAGCAGCTACAGGGGAGCGGAGACCCAGTACTTC. The J gene is TRBJ2-5, the V gene TRBV5-4; TRBD1 agrees at 7 bases. The V segment lost 3 bases and the J segment 5 bases; nucleotides outside the gene matches: 4. Germline V gives CDR1 SGHNT, CDR2 YYREEE (reference sequence). CDR3 size: 13 residues. The complete variable domain, with remaining parts taken from reference TRBV5-4 and TRBJ2-5, reads ETGVTQSPTHLIKTRGQQVTLRCSSQSGHNTVSWYQQALGQGPQFIFQYYREEENGRGNFPPRFSGLQFPNYSSELNVNALELDDSALYLCASSYRGAETQYFGPGTRLLVL.

This chain joins TRBV7-3 and TRBJ1-1; TRBD1 might be the D (5 bases). The CDR3 is 15 amino acids. Germline CDR1 reads SGHTA; CDR2 reads FQGTGA. Deletions cut 2 bases from V and 1 base from J, with 11 bases between. The CDR3 DNA reads as TGTGCCAGCAGCTTAGGGGCCTTGGGGAACACTGAAGCTTTCTTT. Protein: CASSLGALGNTEAFF.

This sequence joins TRBV7-9 and TRBJ2-2, with D possibly being TRBD2 (5 bases). Trimming cost V 2 bases and J 3 bases, with 16 bases left between them. Germline V gene lookup returns CDR1 SEHNR and CDR2 FQNEAQ (reference sequence). This CDR3 is built from 17 residues. CDR3 sequence reads: CASSLLSAVGDTGELFF. The CDR3 coding sequence is TGTGCCAGCAGCTTACTATCAGCGGTCGGCGACACCGGGGAGCTGTTTTTT.

This clone was seen more than once but under ten times. The V and J genes are TRBV14 and TRBJ2-1; 11 nucleotides agree with TRBD2. Germline V CDR1 and CDR2: SGHDN, FVKESK. This CDR3 is built from 18 residues. J gave up 9 bases and V 2 bases, and 15 bases lay outside the gene matches. The CDR3 DNA sequence: TGTGCCAGCAGCCAACAACCGGGACTAGCGGATCGATCGGGTGAGCAGTTCTTC. Its translation: CASSQQPGLADRSGEQFF.

V gene TRBV25-1 combines with J gene TRBJ2-1; 8 bases are shared with TRBD1. CDR3 length: 11 residues. CDR1 and CDR2 (germline): MGHDK, SYGVNS. Trimming took 3 bases from V and 15 from J; bases not matched to a gene: 4. The CDR3 DNA follows: TGTGCCAGCAGTGATTGGACAGGGCTGTTCTTC. It is translated as CASSDWTGLFF.

V is TRBV5-1 and J is TRBJ2-1; D possibly corresponds to TRBD1 (5 bases). Per germline, CDR1 SGHRS and CDR2 YFSETQ. The ends were cut back, 3 bases at V and 5 bases at J, with 12 bases in the middle. CDR3 length: 14 residues. The CDR3 loop reads CASSSLGANNEQFF. The CDR3 nucleotides read TGCGCCAGCAGCTCCCTTGGGGCCAACAATGAGCAGTTCTTC.

V gene TRBV28 combines with J gene TRBJ1-5; a weak D match, TRBD1 (5 bases). This CDR3 has 15 amino acids. Trimming pared 10 bases from V and 1 base from J, leaving 17 bases between. From germline, CDR1 is MDHEN and CDR2 SYDVKM. CDR3 sequence reads: CATDPRGLSNQPQHF. CDR3 sequence (DNA): TGTGCCACCGACCCGAGGGGCCTGAGCAATCAGCCCCAGCATTTT.

This chain uses TRBV27 with TRBJ1-5; 7 positions agree with TRBD1. The germline gives CDR1 MNHEY, CDR2 SMNVEV (reference sequence). The junction had 2 bases not matched to a gene; V was cut back by 0 bases and J by 6 bases. The CDR3 covers 14 residues. In nucleotides, the CDR3 is TGTGCCAGCAGTTTATCGGAGGGGGCTCAGCCCCAGCATTTT. Amino acid sequence: CASSLSEGAQPQHF.

V is TRBV5-1 and J is TRBJ1-2; D perhaps matches TRBD1 (6 bases). Trimming stripped 6 bases from V and 5 bases from J, with 23 bases between. CDR1 is SGHRS and CDR2 is YFSETQ in the germline V gene. The CDR3 loop spans 16 amino acids. The CDR3 nucleotides read TGCGCCAGCACCAGCGAGGTGGGGGGCCGGGGGTATGGCTACACCTTC. Protein sequence: CASTSEVGGRGYGYTF.

V is TRBV7-9 and J is TRBJ2-3, with D possibly being TRBD2 (5 bases). This CDR3 contains 12 residues. The V gene's germline CDR1 is SEHNR and CDR2 FQNEAQ (reference sequence). Trimming left V 8 bases short and J 1 base short, with 7 bases between. CDR3 nucleotide sequence: TGTGCCAGCGCACTAGGCACAGATACGCAGTATTTT. Translation gives CASALGTDTQYF. The full variable domain, with the rest looked up from reference TRBV7-9 and TRBJ2-3, is DTGVSQNPRHKITKRGQNVTFRCDPISEHNRLYWYRQTLGQGPEFLTYFQNEAQLEKSRLLSDRFSAERPKGSFSTLEIQRTEQGDSAMYLCASALGTDTQYFGPGTRLTVL.

The chain combines TRBV7-3 with TRBJ2-1; 8 bases are a match to TRBD1. CDR3 length equals 17 residues. The V and J ends lost 6 bases and 5 bases, in that order; junction bases with no gene match: 15. Germline V gene data show CDR1 as SGHTA and CDR2 as FQGTGA. CDR3 DNA: TGTGCCAGCAGTCCCAGGAGAGGGACAGGACCTCACAATGAGCAGTTCTTC. Amino acids: CASSPRRGTGPHNEQFF. Drawing the rest from reference TRBV7-3 and TRBJ2-1, the complete variable domain is GAGVSQTPSNKVTEKGKYVELRCDPISGHTALYWYRQSLGQGPEFLIYFQGTGAADDSGLPNDRFFAVRPEGSVSTLKIQRTERGDSAVYLCASSPRRGTGPHNEQFFGPGTRLTVL.

The chain links TRBV5-1 to TRBJ2-1; 13 nucleotides match TRBD2. The CDR3 is 19 residues long. Germline CDR1 SGHRS, CDR2 YFSETQ. Trimming cost V 3 bases and J 0 bases; bases outside gene matches: 9. The DNA of the CDR3 is TGCGCCAGCAGCTCTGCCGGGACTAGCGGGGCGAGCTCCTACAATGAGCAGTTCTTC. Protein product: CASSSAGTSGASSYNEQFF.

The V gene is TRBV7-2, the J gene TRBJ2-5; perhaps TRBD1 as D (5 bases). The CDR3 loop spans 13 amino acids. Germline CDR1 is SGHTA and CDR2 is FQGNSA. Trimming shortened V by 1 base and J by 5 bases, and 8 bases separated the two germline ends. The CDR3 DNA sequence: TGTGCCAGCAGCTTAGATTGGGGCGAGACCCAGTACTTC. It specifies CASSLDWGETQYF.

The chain employs TRBV15 and TRBJ1-5; 8 bases fit TRBD1. This CDR3 region has 15 residues. V was pared by 5 bases and J by 3 bases, with 6 bases of the junction left unmatched. Per germline, CDR1 LNHNV and CDR2 YYDKDF (reference sequence). The CDR3 region has the DNA TGTGCCACCAGCCATGGCAGGGGGCACAATCAGCCCCAGCATTTT. This encodes CATSHGRGHNQPQHF.

The gene calls are TRBV9 and TRBJ1-3; 9 positions agree with TRBD1. Unmatched junction bases numbered 9, after V lost 4 bases and J lost 1 base. Per germline, CDR1 SGDLS and CDR2 YYNGEE. The CDR3 extends over 17 amino acids. The CDR3 region is CASSTKGQGASGNTIYF. For the CDR3, the DNA is TGTGCCAGCAGCACAAAGGGACAGGGAGCATCTGGAAACACCATATATTTT. Variable domain in full (rest from reference TRBV9 and TRBJ1-3): DSGVTQTPKHLITATGQRVTLRCSPRSGDLSVYWYQQSLDQGLQFLIQYYNGEERAKGNILERFSAQQFPDLHSELNLSSLELGDSALYFCASSTKGQGASGNTIYFGEGSWLTVV.

This clone was detected a few times. This CDR3 reads CASSLVGEKLFF. The CDR3 DNA is TGTGCCAGCAGCTTAGTTGGGGAAAAACTGTTTTTT. This sequence joins TRBV7-6 and TRBJ1-4, with D uncertain. Between the trimmed V and J ends, which lost 1 base and 8 bases, there was a span of 5 bases. The germline gives CDR1 SGHVS, CDR2 FNYEAQ. CDR3 length: 12 amino acids. Full variable domain (rest looked up from reference TRBV7-6 and TRBJ1-4): GAGVSQSPRYKVTKRGQDVALRCDPISGHVSLYWYRQALGQGPEFLTYFNYEAQQDKSGLPNDRFSAERPEGSISTLTIQRTEQRDSAMYRCASSLVGEKLFFGSGTQLSVL.

The genes are TRBV2 and TRBJ2-2; TRBD1 matches 11 bases. Losses at the gene ends were 4 bases for V and 4 bases for J; bases not matched to a gene: 2. The CDR3 is made up of 15 amino acids. Germline V gene data show CDR1 as SNHLY and CDR2 as FYNNEI. CDR3 nucleotides: TGTGCCAGCAGTGGGGACAGGGGGGTCACCGGGGAGCTGTTTTTT. This gives the protein CASSGDRGVTGELFF. The variable domain in full, completed from reference TRBV2 and TRBJ2-2, reads EPEVTQTPSHQVTQMGQEVILRCVPISNHLYFYWYRQILGQKVEFLVSFYNNEISEKSEIFDDQFSVERPDGSNFTLKIRSTKLEDSAMYFCASSGDRGVTGELFFGEGSRLTVL.